Presented here are 9 T cell receptor beta chains from one specimen sequenced in a study of prognosis after radiotherapy for stage I lung cancer. Starting from genomic DNA, TCR beta CDR3 was amplified through two-round multiplex PCR. First-round PCR, the initial amplification, used primers specific to each TRBV and TRBJ gene. TCRdb analysed the multiplex PCR reads with MiXCR anew, one entry per CDR3 protein. The sample holds approximately 41,000 distinct CDR3 sequences; roughly 24% are singletons and the top ten take less than 30%. Sequenced here: PBMCs, sampled before or after stereotactic body radiation therapy (not recorded which). These receptor sequences come from a donor aged 50 or older with non-small cell lung cancer.

This clonotype was observed at least ten times. The chain links TRBV7-2 to TRBJ2-7; 12 positions match TRBD2. The germline V gene has CDR1 SGHTA and CDR2 FQGNSA. The CDR3 has 16 residues. With V trimmed by 3 bases and J by 0 bases, 3 bases remained unmatched. CDR3 coding DNA: TGTGCCAGCAGCTTTCTAGCGGGGGGGATCTCCTACGAGCAGTACTTC. Translation: CASSFLAGGISYEQYF.

This clonotype was counted at least ten times. The chain couples TRBV28 to TRBJ1-2; D is perhaps TRBD1 (5 bases). Looked up from germline, CDR1 is MDHEN and CDR2 is SYDVKM. V lost 6 bases, J lost 4 bases, and 15 bases lay in between. The CDR3 has 14 residues. DNA for the CDR3: TGTGCCAGCAGACCAGAATCGGGGCTCTATGGCTACACCTTC. Its translation: CASRPESGLYGYTF.

A remark on this clonotype: Being one base from a much bigger clone, this may be a read error. This chain joins TRBV6-1 and TRBJ2-7; D call uncertain. V lost 5 bases, J lost 7 bases, and 12 bases lay in between. Per germline, CDR1 MNHNS and CDR2 SASEGT. This CDR3 has 12 residues. DNA for the CDR3: TGTGCCAGCAGTCCTGTACTGCGGGAGCAGTACTTC. As protein: CASSPVLREQYF.

Worth noting for this clonotype: A far larger clone is off by one base, so a read error is likely. The chain recombines TRBV6-2 or TRBV6-3 with TRBJ1-5; 10 nucleotides agree with TRBD1. Germline CDR1 reads MNHEY; CDR2 reads SVGEGT. The trim removed 6 bases at V and 2 bases at J, leaving 13 bases unmatched. This CDR3 has 18 residues. CDR3 sequence: CASRRTGGVCMGNQPQHF. Here the CDR3 DNA reads TGTGCCAGCAGAAGGACAGGGGGTGTGTGCATGGGCAATCAGCCCCAGCATTTT.

With regard to this clonotype: The junction does not match germline at one end; this may be a read error. The chain couples TRBV28 to TRBJ2-6, with a weak D call TRBD2 (5 bases). The length of the CDR3 is 15 residues. Germline V gene lookup returns CDR1 MDHEN and CDR2 SYDVKM. The CDR3 DNA follows: TGTGCCAGCAGTTTACGGGGTACTGGGACCAACGTCCTGACTTTC. It yields the protein CASSLRGTGTNVLTF.

This clonotype was observed many times. The chain carries TRBV19 and TRBJ1-2; D unresolved. Germline CDR1 LNHDA, CDR2 SQIVND (reference sequence). The germline V and J ends were trimmed by 1 base and 8 bases, with 20 bases remaining between them. There are 16 residues in the CDR3. CDR3 in DNA: TGTGCCAGTAGTATAGGCACGGCCTGGGAAGAAGAGGGCTACACCTTC. Protein sequence: CASSIGTAWEEEGYTF.

This clonotype was counted at least ten times. This sequence joins TRBV5-4 and TRBJ2-2; D may match TRBD1 or TRBD2 (5 bases each). Trimming left V 4 bases short and J 5 bases short, with 15 bases between. The CDR3 covers 15 residues. Germline-derived CDR1 and CDR2 are SGHNT and YYREEE (reference sequence). In nucleotides, the CDR3 is TGTGCCAGCAGCCGCCGGGACGGTGGGACCGGGGAGCTGTTTTTT. Protein: CASSRRDGGTGELFF. Combining the CDR3 with reference TRBV5-4 and TRBJ2-2 gives the whole variable domain ETGVTQSPTHLIKTRGQQVTLRCSSQSGHNTVSWYQQALGQGPQFIFQYYREEENGRGNFPPRFSGLQFPNYSSELNVNALELDDSALYLCASSRRDGGTGELFFGEGSRLTVL.

This clonotype was seen ten or more times. The chain uses TRBV28 and TRBJ2-1; D gene uncertain. This CDR3 spans 13 amino acids. V was shortened by 5 bases and J by 8 bases, with 13 bases between the two germline ends. From germline, CDR1 is MDHEN and CDR2 SYDVKM. In DNA form, the CDR3 reads TGTGCCAGCAGTGTAGGGTGGTCGGATGAGCAGTTCTTC. Its translation is CASSVGWSDEQFF. Combining the CDR3 with reference TRBV28 and TRBJ2-1 gives the whole variable domain DVKVTQSSRYLVKRTGEKVFLECVQDMDHENMFWYRQDPGLGLRLIYFSYDVKMKEKGDIPEGYSVSREKKERFSLILESASTNQTSMYLCASSVGWSDEQFFGPGTRLTVL.

This clonotype was counted ten times or more. The genes are TRBV2 and TRBJ2-3; D gene uncertain. Germline assignment: CDR1 SNHLY and CDR2 FYNNEI. Trimming stripped 8 bases from V and 2 bases from J, with 11 bases between. The CDR3 is 13 amino acids. CDR3 coding DNA: TGTGCCAGCGGCCCCCTCTTCACAGATACGCAGTATTTT. Translated, it gives CASGPLFTDTQYF.